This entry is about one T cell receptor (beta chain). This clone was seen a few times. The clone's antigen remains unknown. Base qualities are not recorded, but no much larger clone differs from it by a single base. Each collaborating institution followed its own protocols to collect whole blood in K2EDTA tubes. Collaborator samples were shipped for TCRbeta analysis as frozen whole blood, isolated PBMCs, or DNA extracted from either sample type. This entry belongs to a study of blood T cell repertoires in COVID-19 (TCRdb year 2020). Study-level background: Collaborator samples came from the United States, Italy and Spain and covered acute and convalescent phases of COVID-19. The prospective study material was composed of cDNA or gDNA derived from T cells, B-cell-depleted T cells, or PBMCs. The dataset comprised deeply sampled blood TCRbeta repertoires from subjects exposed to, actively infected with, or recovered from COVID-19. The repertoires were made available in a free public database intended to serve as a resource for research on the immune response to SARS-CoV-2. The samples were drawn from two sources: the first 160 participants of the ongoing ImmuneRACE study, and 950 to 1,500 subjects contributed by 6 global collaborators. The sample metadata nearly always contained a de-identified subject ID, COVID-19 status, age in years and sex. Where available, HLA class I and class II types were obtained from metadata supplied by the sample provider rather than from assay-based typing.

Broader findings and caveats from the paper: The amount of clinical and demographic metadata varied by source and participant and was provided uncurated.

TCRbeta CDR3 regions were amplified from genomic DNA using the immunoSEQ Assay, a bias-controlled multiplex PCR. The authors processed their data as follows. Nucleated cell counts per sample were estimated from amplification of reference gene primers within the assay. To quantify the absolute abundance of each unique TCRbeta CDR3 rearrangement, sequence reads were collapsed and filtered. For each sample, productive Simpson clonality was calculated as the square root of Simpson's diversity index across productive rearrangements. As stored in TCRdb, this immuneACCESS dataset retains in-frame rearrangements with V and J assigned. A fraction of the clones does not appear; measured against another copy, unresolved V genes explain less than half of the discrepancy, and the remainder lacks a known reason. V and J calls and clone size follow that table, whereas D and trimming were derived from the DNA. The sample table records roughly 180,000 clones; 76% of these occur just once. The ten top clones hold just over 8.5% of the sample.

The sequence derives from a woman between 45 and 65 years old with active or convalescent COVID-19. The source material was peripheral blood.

The DNA reads as follows: TGTGCCAGCTCACCAGCAACAAAGAACACTGAAGCTTTCTTT. This yields the protein CASSPATKNTEAFF. The chain joins TRBV18 to TRBJ1-1; a confident D gene designation cannot be given. Inclusive of the bounding cysteine and phenylalanine, the CDR3 is 14 residues long. CDR3 DNA only is kept here, 42 bases in frame from base 1. V loses 2 bases, J loses 1 base, and the germline ends lie 8 bases apart. The germline V gene sets CDR1 to KGHSH and CDR2 to LQKENI.